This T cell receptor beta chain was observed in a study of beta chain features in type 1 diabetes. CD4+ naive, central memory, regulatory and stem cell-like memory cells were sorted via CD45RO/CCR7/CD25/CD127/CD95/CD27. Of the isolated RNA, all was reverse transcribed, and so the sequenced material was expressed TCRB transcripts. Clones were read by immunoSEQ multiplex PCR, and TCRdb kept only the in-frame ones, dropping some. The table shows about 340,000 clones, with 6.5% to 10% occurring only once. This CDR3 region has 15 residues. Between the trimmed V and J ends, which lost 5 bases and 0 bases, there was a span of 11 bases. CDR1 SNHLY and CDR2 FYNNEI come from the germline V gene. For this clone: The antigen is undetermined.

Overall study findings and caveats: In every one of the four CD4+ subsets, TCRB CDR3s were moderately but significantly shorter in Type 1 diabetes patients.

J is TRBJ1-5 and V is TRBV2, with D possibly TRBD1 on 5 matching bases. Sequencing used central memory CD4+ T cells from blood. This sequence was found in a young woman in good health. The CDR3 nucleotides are TGTGCCAGCAGTATCAGGGATTATAGCAATCAGCCCCAGCATTTT. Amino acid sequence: CASSIRDYSNQPQHF.